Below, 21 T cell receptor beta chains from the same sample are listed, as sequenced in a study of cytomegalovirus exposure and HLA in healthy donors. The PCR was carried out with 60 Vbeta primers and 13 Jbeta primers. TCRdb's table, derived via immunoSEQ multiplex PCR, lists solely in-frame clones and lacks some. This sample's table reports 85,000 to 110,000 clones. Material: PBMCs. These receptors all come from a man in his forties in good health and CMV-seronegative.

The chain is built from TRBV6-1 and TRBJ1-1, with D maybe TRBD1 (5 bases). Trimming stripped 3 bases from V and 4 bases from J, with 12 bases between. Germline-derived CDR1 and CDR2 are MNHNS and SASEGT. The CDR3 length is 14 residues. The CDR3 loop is CASSEGRGGTEAFF. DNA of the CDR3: TGTGCCAGCAGTGAGGGGCGGGGGGGCACTGAAGCTTTCTTT.

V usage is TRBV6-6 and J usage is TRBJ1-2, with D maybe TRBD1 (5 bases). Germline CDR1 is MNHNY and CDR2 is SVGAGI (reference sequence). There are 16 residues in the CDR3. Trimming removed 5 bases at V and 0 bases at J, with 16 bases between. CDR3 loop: CASSGYKGPTNYGYTF. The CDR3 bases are TGTGCCAGCAGTGGTTACAAGGGGCCTACTAACTATGGCTACACCTTC.

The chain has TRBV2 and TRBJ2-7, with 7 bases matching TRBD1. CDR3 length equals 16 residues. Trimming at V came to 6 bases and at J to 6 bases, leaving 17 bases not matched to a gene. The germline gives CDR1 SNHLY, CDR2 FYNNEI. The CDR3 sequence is CASSTGQASAEGEQYF. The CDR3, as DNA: TGTGCCAGCAGCACCGGACAGGCCAGCGCAGAGGGCGAGCAGTACTTC.

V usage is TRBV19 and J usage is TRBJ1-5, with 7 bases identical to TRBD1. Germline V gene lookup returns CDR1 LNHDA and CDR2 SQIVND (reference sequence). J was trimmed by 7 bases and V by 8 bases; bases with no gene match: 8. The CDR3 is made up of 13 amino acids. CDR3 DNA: TGTGCCAGTCAAAGACAGGGTGGGCAGCCCCAGCATTTT. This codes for CASQRQGGQPQHF.

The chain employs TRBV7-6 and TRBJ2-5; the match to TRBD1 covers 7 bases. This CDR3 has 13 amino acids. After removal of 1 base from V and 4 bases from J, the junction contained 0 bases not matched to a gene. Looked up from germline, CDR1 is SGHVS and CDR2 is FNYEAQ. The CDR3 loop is CASSLGQGETQYF. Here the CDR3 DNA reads TGTGCCAGCAGCTTAGGACAGGGAGAGACCCAGTACTTC.

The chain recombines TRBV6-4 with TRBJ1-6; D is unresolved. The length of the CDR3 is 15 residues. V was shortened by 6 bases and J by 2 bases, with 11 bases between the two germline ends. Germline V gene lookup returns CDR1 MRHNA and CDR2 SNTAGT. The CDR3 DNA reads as TGTGCCAGCAGCCCAGGCAAGGCCTATAATTCACCCCTCCACTTT. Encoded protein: CASSPGKAYNSPLHF.

DNA of the CDR3: TGTGCCAGCAGCTCCAGGGCGTCGGGATGGCGGGAGGCCACAGATACGCAGTATTTT. Translation gives CASSSRASGWREATDTQYF. The J gene is TRBJ2-3, the V gene TRBV7-9; 8 bases align to TRBD2. Germline assignment: CDR1 SEHNR and CDR2 FQNEAQ (reference sequence). CDR3 length: 19 amino acids. J was trimmed by 2 bases and V by 4 bases; bases with no gene match: 17.

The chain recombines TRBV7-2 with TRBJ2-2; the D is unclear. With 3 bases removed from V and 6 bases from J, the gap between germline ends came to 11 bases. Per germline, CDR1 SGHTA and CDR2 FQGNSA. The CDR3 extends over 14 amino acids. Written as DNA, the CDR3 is TGTGCCAGCAGCTTCTTTCGCGCGGCCGGGGAGCTGTTTTTT. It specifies CASSFFRAAGELFF.

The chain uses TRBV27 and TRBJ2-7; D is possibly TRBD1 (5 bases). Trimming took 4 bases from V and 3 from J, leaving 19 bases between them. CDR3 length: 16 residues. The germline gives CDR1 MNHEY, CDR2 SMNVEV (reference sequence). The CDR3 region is CASSSQVGVRVYEQYF. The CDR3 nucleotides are TGTGCCAGCAGTTCCCAAGTTGGGGTCAGGGTCTACGAGCAGTACTTC.

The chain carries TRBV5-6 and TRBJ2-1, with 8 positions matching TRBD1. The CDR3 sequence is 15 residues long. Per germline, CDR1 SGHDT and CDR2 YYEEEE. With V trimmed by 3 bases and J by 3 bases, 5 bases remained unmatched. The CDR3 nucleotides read TGTGCCAGCAGCTCAAGGGACAGGAGCTACAATGAGCAGTTCTTC. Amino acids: CASSSRDRSYNEQFF. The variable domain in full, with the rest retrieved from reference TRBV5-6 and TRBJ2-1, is DAGVTQSPTHLIKTRGQQVTLRCSPKSGHDTVSWYQQALGQGPQFIFQYYEEEERQRGNFPDRFSGHQFPNYSSELNVNALLLGDSALYLCASSSRDRSYNEQFFGPGTRLTVL.

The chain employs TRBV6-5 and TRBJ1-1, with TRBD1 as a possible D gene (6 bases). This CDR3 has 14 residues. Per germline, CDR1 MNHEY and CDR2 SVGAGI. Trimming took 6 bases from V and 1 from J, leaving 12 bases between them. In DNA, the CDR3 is TGTGCCAGCAGACCCCGGGACAAGAACACTGAAGCTTTCTTT. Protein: CASRPRDKNTEAFF.

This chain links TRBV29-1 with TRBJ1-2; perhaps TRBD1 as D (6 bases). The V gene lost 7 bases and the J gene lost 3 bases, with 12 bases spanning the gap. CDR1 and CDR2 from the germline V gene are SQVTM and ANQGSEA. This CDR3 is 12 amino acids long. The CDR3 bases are TGCAGCGCGGAGGACAGTTACTATGGCTACACCTTC. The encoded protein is CSAEDSYYGYTF.

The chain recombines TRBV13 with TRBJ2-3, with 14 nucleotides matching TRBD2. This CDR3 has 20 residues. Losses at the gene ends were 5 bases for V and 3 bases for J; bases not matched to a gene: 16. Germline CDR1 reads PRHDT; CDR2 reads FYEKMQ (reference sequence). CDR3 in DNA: TGTGCCAGCAGCACATATGTCCCCGGGACTAGCGGGAGTAGGACAGATACGCAGTATTTT. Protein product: CASSTYVPGTSGSRTDTQYF.

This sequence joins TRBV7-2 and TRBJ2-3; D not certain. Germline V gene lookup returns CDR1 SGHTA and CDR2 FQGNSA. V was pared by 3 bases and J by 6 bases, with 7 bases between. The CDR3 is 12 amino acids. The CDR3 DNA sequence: TGTGCCAGCAGCTTTTCACGGGATACGCAGTATTTT. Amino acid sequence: CASSFSRDTQYF.

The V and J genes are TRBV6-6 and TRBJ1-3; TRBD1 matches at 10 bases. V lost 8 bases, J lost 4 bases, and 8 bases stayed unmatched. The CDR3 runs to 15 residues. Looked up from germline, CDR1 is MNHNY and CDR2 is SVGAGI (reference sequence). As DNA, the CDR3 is TGTGCCAGCTGGAAACCGGGACAGGGGGGAAACACCATATATTTT. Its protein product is CASWKPGQGGNTIYF.

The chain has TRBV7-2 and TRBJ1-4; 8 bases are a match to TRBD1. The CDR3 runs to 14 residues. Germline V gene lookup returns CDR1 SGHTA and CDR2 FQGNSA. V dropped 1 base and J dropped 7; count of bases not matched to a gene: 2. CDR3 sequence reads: CASSLGGQGEKLFF. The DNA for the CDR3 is TGTGCCAGCAGCTTAGGCGGACAGGGTGAAAAACTGTTTTTT. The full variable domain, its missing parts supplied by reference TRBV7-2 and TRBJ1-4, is GAGVSQSPSNKVTEKGKDVELRCDPISGHTALYWYRQSLGQGLEFLIYFQGNSAPDKSGLPSDRFSAERTGGSVSTLTIQRTQQEDSAVYLCASSLGGQGEKLFFGSGTQLSVL.

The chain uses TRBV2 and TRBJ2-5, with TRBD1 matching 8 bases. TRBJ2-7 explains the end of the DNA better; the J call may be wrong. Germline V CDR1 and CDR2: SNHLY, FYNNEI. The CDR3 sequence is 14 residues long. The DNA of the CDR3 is TGTGCCAGCAGTGGTCAGGGGGCAATCTACGAGCAGTACTTC. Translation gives CASSGQGAIYEQYF.

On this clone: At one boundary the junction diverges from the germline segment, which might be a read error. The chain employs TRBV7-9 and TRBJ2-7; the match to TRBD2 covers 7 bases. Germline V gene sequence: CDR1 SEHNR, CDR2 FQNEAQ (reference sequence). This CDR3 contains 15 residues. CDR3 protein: CASSLAASGAYERYF. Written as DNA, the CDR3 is TGTGCCAGCAGCTTAGCTGCTAGCGGAGCCTACGAGCGGTACTTC.

CDR3 amino acids: CASSETGGPSYEQYF. The CDR3 region has the DNA TGTGCCAGCAGTGAGACAGGGGGCCCCTCCTACGAGCAGTACTTC. The V call is TRBV2, the J call TRBJ2-7; 10 positions match TRBD1. J gave up 0 bases and V 3 bases, and 2 bases lay outside the gene matches. CDR3 size: 15 residues. CDR1 SNHLY and CDR2 FYNNEI come from the germline V gene. The whole variable domain, remainder taken from reference TRBV2 and TRBJ2-7, is EPEVTQTPSHQVTQMGQEVILRCVPISNHLYFYWYRQILGQKVEFLVSFYNNEISEKSEIFDDQFSVERPDGSNFTLKIRSTKLEDSAMYFCASSETGGPSYEQYFGPGTRLTVT.

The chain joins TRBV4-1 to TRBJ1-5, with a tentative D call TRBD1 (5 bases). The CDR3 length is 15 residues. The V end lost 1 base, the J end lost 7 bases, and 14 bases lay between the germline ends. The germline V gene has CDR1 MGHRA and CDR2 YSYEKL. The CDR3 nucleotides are TGCGCCAGCAGCCAAGGCCATGGGGCAAAACAGCCCCAGCATTTT. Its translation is CASSQGHGAKQPQHF.

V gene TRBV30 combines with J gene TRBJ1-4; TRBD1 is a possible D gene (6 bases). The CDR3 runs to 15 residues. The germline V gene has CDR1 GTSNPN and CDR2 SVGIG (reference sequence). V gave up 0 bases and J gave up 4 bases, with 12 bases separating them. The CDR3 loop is CAWSVPTGLNEKLFF. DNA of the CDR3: TGTGCCTGGAGTGTACCGACAGGCCTTAATGAAAAACTGTTTTTT.